This T cell receptor (beta chain) emerged from a study of T cell responses to AZD1222 COVID-19 vaccine. Findings of the study overall: Regions 160-218 and 743-854 dominated among vaccine-associated CD4 TCRs spanning spike.

Only in-frame clones appear in the TCRdb table, and some are missing; sequencing was by immunoSEQ multiplex PCR. The sample records around 99,000 clones, about 89% being singletons. This clone was counted between two and nine times. Its antigen is currently unknown. This TCR came from an adult who received the AZD1222 COVID-19 vaccine. The sample was peripheral blood, taken 28 days after the second AZD1222 dose.

The CDR3 is CASSDMGQGYNEQFF. The CDR3 DNA reads as TGTGCCAGCAGTGACATGGGACAGGGCTACAATGAGCAGTTCTTC. The chain links TRBV6-4 to TRBJ2-1, with 9 bases lining up with TRBD1. The V gene end was trimmed by 2 bases and the J gene end by 3 bases; junction bases not matched to a gene: 2. From germline, CDR1 is MRHNA and CDR2 SNTAGT. The CDR3 contains 15 residues.